This is a list of T cell receptor beta chains from one sample in a study of Graves' ophthalmopathy and Graves' hyperthyroidism. Using its own MiXCR run on the multiplex PCR reads, TCRdb lists one record per CDR3 protein. The top ten clones hold about 4.2% of a sample with about 500,000 distinct CDR3 sequences, roughly 39% of them seen once. Sample: peripheral blood or thyroid tissue (not recorded which). The receptor source for this set is an adult man with Graves' hyperthyroidism. The CDR3 runs from the conserved cysteine through the conserved F or W. D genes are given only for firm matches.

TRBJ1-2,TRBV29-1,TRBD1,13,CSASRGTGGGYTF
TRBJ1-6,TRBV15,NA,14,CATSREGGVEPLHF
TRBJ2-5,TRBV5-1,NA,14,CASSVGQSGETQYF
TRBJ2-7,TRBV25-1,NA,13,CASSDAGRVEQYF
TRBJ1-5,TRBV6-5,TRBD1,13,CASSSDRAQPQHF
TRBJ2-7,TRBV12-3/TRBV12-4,NA,10,CAVGFYEQYF
TRBJ1-1,TRBV29-1,NA,12,CGVVFVRTEASF
TRBJ2-7,TRBV29-1,TRBD1,14,CSALADRGDYEQYF
TRBJ2-7,TRBV29-1,TRBD1,13,CSVADRGHNEQYF
TRBJ1-5,TRBV6-2/TRBV6-3,NA,15,CASSSQKGPNQPQHF
TRBJ1-2,TRBV2,NA,13,CASSQVHRDGYTF
TRBJ2-7,TRBV10-3,NA,12,CAISETSYEQYF
TRBJ1-2,TRBV30,NA,14,CAWSPGALSYGYTF
TRBJ2-7,TRBV19,TRBD2,15,CASSIVLAGRYEQYF
TRBJ2-3,TRBV24-1,TRBD2,16,CATSGEREGTTDTQYF
TRBJ1-2,TRBV3-1,TRBD1,18,CASSQDLVVRDRSYGYTF
TRBJ2-5,TRBV5-1,TRBD1,16,CASSLYPGQDQETQYF
TRBJ1-4,TRBV28,NA,13,CASSVRTDEKLFF
TRBJ1-5,TRBV24-1,NA,14,CATSDHGGRETQHF
TRBJ1-1,TRBV6-1,NA,13,CASSETSFSEAFF
TRBJ2-7,TRBV7-8,TRBD2,17,CASSLAGLAGLSYEQYF
TRBJ2-2,TRBV7-8,NA,16,CASSRNSGRVTGELFF
TRBJ1-5,TRBV13,NA,15,CASSSSSYSNQPQHF
TRBJ1-4,TRBV6-1,TRBD1,18,CASSQEGTGGSQREKLFF
TRBJ1-2,TRBV7-3,NA,14,CASSLSGGEGGYTF
TRBJ1-1,TRBV10-2,NA,14,CASSATMVNTEALF
TRBJ1-6,TRBV12-3/TRBV12-4,NA,14,CASSRTASNQPLHF
TRBJ1-6,TRBV10-2,TRBD1,15,CASRAGGGNNSPLHF
TRBJ2-7,TRBV28,NA,12,CASSGGFYEQYF
TRBJ1-2,TRBV27,NA,13,CASSLWGESGYTF
TRBJ2-7,TRBV24-1,TRBD1,19,CATSDTSGTGIAGHYEQYF
TRBJ2-7,TRBV6-5,NA,14,CASSYSGYSYEQYF
TRBJ2-7,TRBV3-1,NA,12,CASKGTSYEQYF
TRBJ1-5,TRBV10-3,NA,15,CASSDIRQPNQPQHF
TRBJ2-6,TRBV19,NA,13,CASGSSGANVLTF
TRBJ2-1,TRBV15,TRBD1,15,CATSSRTGDYNEQFF
TRBJ1-1,TRBV20-1,NA,11,CSVVGGQAAFF
TRBJ2-2,TRBV7-6,TRBD2,16,CASSSGLGPNTGELFF
TRBJ2-7,TRBV11-2,NA,17,CASSLGGGAGGVYEQYF
TRBJ1-1,TRBV29-1,NA,13,CSVETGGRTEAFF
TRBJ2-6,TRBV7-9,TRBD2,18,CASRFLGGASSGANVLTF
TRBJ2-7,TRBV5-6,TRBD2,14,CASSHTAGEYEQYF
TRBJ1-1,TRBV20-1,TRBD1,15,CSARDQGDGGTEAFF
TRBJ1-1,TRBV30,TRBD1,13,CAWSGDRVTEAFF
TRBJ1-2,TRBV12-3/TRBV12-4,NA,15,CASSLGSGTPAGYTF
TRBJ1-2,TRBV7-2,NA,13,CASSPQWGEGYTF
TRBJ1-1,TRBV29-1,TRBD1,12,CSRDRLNTEAFF
TRBJ2-2,TRBV19,NA,14,CASSIPGLAGELFF
TRBJ2-3,TRBV5-1,TRBD2,15,CASSLSSGSTDTQYF